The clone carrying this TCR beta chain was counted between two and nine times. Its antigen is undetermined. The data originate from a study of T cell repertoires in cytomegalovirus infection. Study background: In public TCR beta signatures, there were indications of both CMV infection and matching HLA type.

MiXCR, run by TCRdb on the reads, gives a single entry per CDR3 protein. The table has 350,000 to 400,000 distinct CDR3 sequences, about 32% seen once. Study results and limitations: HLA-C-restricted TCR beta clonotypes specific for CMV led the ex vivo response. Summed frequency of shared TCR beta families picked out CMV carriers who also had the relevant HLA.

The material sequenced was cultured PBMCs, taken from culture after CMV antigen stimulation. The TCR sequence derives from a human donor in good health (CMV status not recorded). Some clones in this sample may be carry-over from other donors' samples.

CDR3 residues: CSARVQGGNTEAFF. DNA of the CDR3: TGCAGTGCTAGGGTGCAGGGAGGTAACACTGAAGCTTTCTTT. The rearrangement links TRBV20-1 to TRBJ1-1; TRBD1 might be the D (5 bases). The germline V gene encodes CDR1 DFQATT and CDR2 SNEGSKA (reference sequence). This CDR3 is built from 14 residues. V lost 3 bases and J 2 bases, leaving 13 bases between the germline ends.